This T cell receptor (beta chain) is drawn from a study of identifying expanded T cells in peripheral blood (dated by TCRdb to about 2019). Some background on the complete study: Technical replicates were generated by sequencing separate aliquots of the same genomic DNA pool, with four replicates compared pairwise.

No immune events, such as infections, were documented for the healthy donors during the collection period. Healthy-donor blood repertoires served as a training cohort to calibrate time-dependent variance in a beta-binomial model of T-cell clone differential abundance. The training cohort comprised approximately ten healthy donors, 3 female and 7 male. An age range of about 29 to 65 years, with an average of 43 years, was recorded for the donors. Whole blood, obtained from a commercial supplier, was collected from each healthy donor at three time points spaced roughly 2 weeks apart. Genomic DNA was extracted from unsorted whole blood for immunosequencing. This clone has more than one count but fewer than ten. Its antigen remains undetermined. One base away there is no much larger clone; base qualities are not given. Overall results and qualifications from the work: Across all healthy-donor time intervals, the beta-binomial model significantly lowered both the number of clones called differentially abundant and the false-positive rate. It was expected by the authors that biological variance in healthy repertoires might increase further over much longer intervals, such as months to years. Variance in clone template counts between roughly two-week samples significantly increased with total template count across all healthy donors. The binomial model flagged roughly 1.1 differentially abundant clones between technical replicates, compared with roughly 15 over about 2 weeks and 19 over about four weeks.

TCRbeta CDR3 regions were profiled by bias-controlled multiplex PCR amplification of genomic DNA with the immunoSEQ Assay. Concerning the study's data processing: To quantify the absolute abundance of each unique TCRbeta CDR3 region, the sequences were collapsed and filtered. Differential abundance was tested with two models: a binomial (Fisher-equivalent) model and a beta-binomial model that adds time-dependent variance fitted from healthy donors. Clones with fewer than 5 combined templates were removed, and a clone was called differentially abundant if the clone's Benjamini-Hochberg FDR was below 0.01. In the beta-binomial model, variance was expressed as a function of the total template count across the two samples, in the form v = (b*log(k)+a)^2. TCRdb limited this immuneACCESS table to in-frame rearrangements with V and J called. A share of clones is missing; checked studies link under half to unresolved V genes, and the rest is unexplained. D and trimming were read from the DNA, whereas the V and J calls and clone size are those reported in that table. This sample is represented by more than 85,000 clones; roughly nine tenths of them were singletons. The ten largest clones take up roughly 7.6% of the sample.

V is shortened by 1 base, J by 0 bases, and the region joining them spans 15 bases. The CDR3 runs 18 amino acids, cysteine and phenylalanine included. Of all the DNA, just the CDR3 is kept, 54 bases in frame from base 1. Taken from the germline V gene, the CDR1 and CDR2 loops are KGHSY and FQNENV. The chain is assembled from TRBV16 and TRBJ1-4, with no D gene named confidently. This sequence was found in a person between 18 and 75 years old in good health. Sample: blood. The encoded CDR3 is CASSQLLPGLATNEKLFF. The DNA reads as follows: TGTGCCAGCAGCCAATTATTGCCTGGGCTAGCAACTAATGAAAAACTGTTTTTT. Reference TRBV16 and TRBJ1-4 genes cover what lies past the CDR3, so the full variable domain is GEEVAQTPKHLVRGEGQKAKLYCAPIKGHSYVFWYQQVLKNEFKFLISFQNENVFDETGMPKERFSAKCLPNSPCSLEIQATKLEDSAVYFCASSQLLPGLATNEKLFFGSGTQLSVL.